The source of this T cell receptor beta chain is a study of cytomegalovirus exposure and HLA in healthy donors. General study findings and limits: A later analysis reportedly identified an Asian-associated ancestry cluster as carrying fewer N-insertions than the approximately 670-donor mean. In terms of immune exposure information, only CMV serostatus was available.

PCR was performed using 60 Vbeta and 13 Jbeta primers. Profiled with immunoSEQ multiplex PCR; TCRdb holds only in-frame clones, not every one. The sample yields 100,000 to 150,000 clones, about 80% seen once. Germline V gene sequence: CDR1 MNHEY, CDR2 SVGAGI. CDR3 length: 13 residues. The V and J ends lost 5 bases and 6 bases respectively, with 13 bases between them. This clone is a singleton in its sample. Its target is not known. The sequenced sample consisted of PBMCs. The TCR sequence derives from a man aged 25 to 40 in good health and CMV-seropositive. The chain has TRBV6-5 and TRBJ1-1; a weak D match, TRBD1 (5 bases). CDR3: CASSGRRGSEAFF. The CDR3 DNA is TGTGCCAGCAGTGGAAGGCGGGGCTCTGAAGCTTTCTTT.